This is a list of T cell receptor beta chains from one sample in a study of cytomegalovirus exposure and HLA in healthy donors. The method was immunoSEQ multiplex PCR; TCRdb's version includes in-frame clones alone and lacks a portion of them. The repertoire has about 100,000 clones, roughly 80% of them found once; the top ten carry approximately 2%. The specimen sequenced was PBMCs. All receptors come from a woman aged 40 to 50 in good health and CMV-seronegative. CDR3s include the opening cysteine and the closing phenylalanine or tryptophan. D genes are given only for firm matches. Clone sizes are given selectively: once, few, many, or a class where the clone is expanded.

DNA: TGTGCCAGCAGGAGGAACACTGAAGCTTTCTTT
CDR3: CASRRNTEAFF
V: TRBV25-1
J: TRBJ1-1
size: -
D: -

DNA: TGTGCTAGCAGCTTAGAGGGTTCGGGAGATGGAGAGACCCAGTACTTC
CDR3: CASSLEGSGDGETQYF
V: TRBV7-7
J: TRBJ2-5
size: few
D: -

DNA: TGTGCCAGTAGTATAGCTCTCGTAGCGGGAGGGCGGACAGATACGCAGTATTTT
CDR3: CASSIALVAGGRTDTQYF
V: TRBV19
J: TRBJ2-3
size: -
D: TRBD2

DNA: TGTGCCAGCAGCAAAGAGTTTCTCGGGACTAGGGGCCCCACAGATACGCAGTATTTT
CDR3: CASSKEFLGTRGPTDTQYF
V: TRBV21-1
J: TRBJ2-3
size: -
D: -

DNA: TGTGCCACCTCGCGGGAGGGCCTTTCCTACGAGCAGTACTTC
CDR3: CATSREGLSYEQYF
V: TRBV6-5
J: TRBJ2-7
size: -
D: TRBD2

DNA: TGTGCCAGCTCACCTGGCAGGGGGCGGGTGACTGAAGCTTTCTTT
CDR3: CASSPGRGRVTEAFF
V: TRBV18
J: TRBJ1-1
size: -
D: TRBD1

DNA: TGTGCCAGCAGTTTCCCTAGACAGCCCCAGCATTTT
CDR3: CASSFPRQPQHF
V: TRBV28
J: TRBJ1-5
size: -
D: -

DNA: TGTGCCAGCAGCCGATTGGGGGGTGAGCAGTTCTTC
CDR3: CASSRLGGEQFF
V: TRBV7-2
J: TRBJ2-1
size: few
D: -

DNA: TGTGCCAGCAGTTACCTCCCCCGGGGGGGGATTTCCGACGAGCAGTACTTC
CDR3: CASSYLPRGGISDEQYF
V: TRBV2
J: TRBJ2-7
size: few
D: TRBD2

DNA: TGTGCCAGCAGTTTTCCGGGAGGTTATTACGAGCAGTACTTC
CDR3: CASSFPGGYYEQYF
V: TRBV28
J: TRBJ2-7
size: -
D: TRBD2

DNA: TGTGCCAGTAGTGGCCACCAGATGAACACTGAAGCTTTCTTT
CDR3: CASSGHQMNTEAFF
V: TRBV19
J: TRBJ1-1
size: few
D: -

DNA: TGTGCCAGCAGACGCCGGGACAGGTCCACAGATACGCAGTATTTT
CDR3: CASRRRDRSTDTQYF
V: TRBV6-4
J: TRBJ2-3
size: -
D: TRBD1

DNA: TGTGCCTCCGAGGTCAGGGATTTAGAAAACACCATATATTTT
CDR3: CASEVRDLENTIYF
V: TRBV11-2
J: TRBJ1-3
size: -
D: -

DNA: TGCGCCAGCAGCTCTCGGACTAGTCTAGGCAATGAGCAGTTCTTC
CDR3: CASSSRTSLGNEQFF
V: TRBV5-1
J: TRBJ2-1
size: -
D: TRBD2